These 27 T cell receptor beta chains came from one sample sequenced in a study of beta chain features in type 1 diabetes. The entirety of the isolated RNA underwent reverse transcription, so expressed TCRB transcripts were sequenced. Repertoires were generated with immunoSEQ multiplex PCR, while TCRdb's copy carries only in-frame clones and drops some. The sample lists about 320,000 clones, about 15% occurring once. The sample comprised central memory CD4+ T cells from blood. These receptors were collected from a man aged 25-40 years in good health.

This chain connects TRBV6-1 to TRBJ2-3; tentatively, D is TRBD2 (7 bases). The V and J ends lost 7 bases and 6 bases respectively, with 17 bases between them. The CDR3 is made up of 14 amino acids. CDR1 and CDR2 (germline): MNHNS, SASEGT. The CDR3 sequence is CASTQGRGLDTQYF. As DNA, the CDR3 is TGTGCCAGCACCCAGGGGCGGGGGCTTGATACGCAGTATTTT.

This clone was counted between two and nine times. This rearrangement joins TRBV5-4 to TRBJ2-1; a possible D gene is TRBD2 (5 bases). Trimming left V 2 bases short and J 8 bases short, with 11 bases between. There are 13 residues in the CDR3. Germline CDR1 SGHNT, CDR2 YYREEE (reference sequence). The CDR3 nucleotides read TGTGCCAGCAGCTTCGGGGAGAGAGATGAGCAGTTCTTC. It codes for CASSFGERDEQFF.

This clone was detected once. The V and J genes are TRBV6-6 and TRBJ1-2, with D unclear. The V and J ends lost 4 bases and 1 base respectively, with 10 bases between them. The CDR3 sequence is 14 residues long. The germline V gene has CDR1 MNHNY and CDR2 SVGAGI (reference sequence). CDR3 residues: CASSSSAGNYGYTF. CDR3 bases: TGTGCCAGCAGTTCGTCGGCCGGTAACTATGGCTACACCTTC.

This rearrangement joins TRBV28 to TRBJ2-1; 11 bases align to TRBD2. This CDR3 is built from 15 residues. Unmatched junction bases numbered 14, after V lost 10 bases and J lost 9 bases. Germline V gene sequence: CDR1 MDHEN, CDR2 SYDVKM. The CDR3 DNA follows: TGTGCCACCGTGATTACTAGCGGGAGTGTGGGTGAGCAGTTCTTC. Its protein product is CATVITSGSVGEQFF.

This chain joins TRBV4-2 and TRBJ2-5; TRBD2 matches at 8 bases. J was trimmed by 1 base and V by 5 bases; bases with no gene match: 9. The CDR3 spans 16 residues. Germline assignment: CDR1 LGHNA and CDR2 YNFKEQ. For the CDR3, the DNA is TGTGCCAGCAGCTCCAGACTAGCGACGTTCCAAGAGACCCAGTACTTC. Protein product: CASSSRLATFQETQYF.

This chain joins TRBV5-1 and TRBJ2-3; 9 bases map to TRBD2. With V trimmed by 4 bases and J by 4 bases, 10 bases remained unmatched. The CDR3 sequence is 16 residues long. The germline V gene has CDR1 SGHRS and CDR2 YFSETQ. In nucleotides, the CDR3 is TGCGCCAGCAGCCTGACTAGCGGCTTAAGTGCAGATACGCAGTATTTT. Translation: CASSLTSGLSADTQYF.

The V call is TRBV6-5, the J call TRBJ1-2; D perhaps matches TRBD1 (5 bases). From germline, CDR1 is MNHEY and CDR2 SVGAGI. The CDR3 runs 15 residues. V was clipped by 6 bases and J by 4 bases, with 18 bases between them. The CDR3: CASRGPGFNGYGYTF. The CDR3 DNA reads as TGTGCCAGCAGAGGCCCAGGGTTTAATGGCTATGGCTACACCTTC.

CDR3 residues: CASSFRALQETQYF. The CDR3, as DNA: TGTGCCAGCAGTTTCCGTGCCTTACAAGAGACCCAGTACTTC. The genes are TRBV6-1 and TRBJ2-5; D remains unclear. V lost 5 bases to trimming and J lost 2 bases, with 12 bases between them. Germline V CDR1 and CDR2: MNHNS, SASEGT. This CDR3 has 14 amino acids.

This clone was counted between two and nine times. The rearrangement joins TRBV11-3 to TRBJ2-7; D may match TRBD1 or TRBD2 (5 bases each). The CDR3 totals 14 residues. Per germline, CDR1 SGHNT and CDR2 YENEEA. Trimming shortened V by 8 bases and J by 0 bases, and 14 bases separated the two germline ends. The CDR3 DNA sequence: TGTGCCAGCGCGCCGGGGCCAAGCTCCTACGAGCAGTACGTC. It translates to CASAPGPSSYEQYV.

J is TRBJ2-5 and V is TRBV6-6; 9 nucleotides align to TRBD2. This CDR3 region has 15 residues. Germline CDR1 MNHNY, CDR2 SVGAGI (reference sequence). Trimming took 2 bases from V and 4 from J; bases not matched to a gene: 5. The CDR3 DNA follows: TGTGCCAGCAGTTACGGAAGAGCGGGAGGAGAGACCCAGTACTTC. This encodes CASSYGRAGGETQYF.

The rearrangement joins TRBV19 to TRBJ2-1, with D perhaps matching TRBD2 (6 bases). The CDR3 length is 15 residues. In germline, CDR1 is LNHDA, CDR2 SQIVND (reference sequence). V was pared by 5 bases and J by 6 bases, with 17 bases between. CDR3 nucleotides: TGTGCCAGTAGTGGCTGGGTTACCGGGAGCAATGAGCAGTTCTTC. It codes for CASSGWVTGSNEQFF.

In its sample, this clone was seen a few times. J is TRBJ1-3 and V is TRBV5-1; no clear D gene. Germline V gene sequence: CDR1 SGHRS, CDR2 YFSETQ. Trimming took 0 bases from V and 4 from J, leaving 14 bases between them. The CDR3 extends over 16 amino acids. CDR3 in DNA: TGCGCCAGCAGCTTGGACGGCGAAAACCGGGGAAACACCATATATTTT. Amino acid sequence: CASSLDGENRGNTIYF.

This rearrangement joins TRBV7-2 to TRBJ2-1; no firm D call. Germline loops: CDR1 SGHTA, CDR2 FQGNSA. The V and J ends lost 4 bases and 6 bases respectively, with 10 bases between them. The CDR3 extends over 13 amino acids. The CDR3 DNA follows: TGTGCCAGCAGCTCCGGAGTCCGCAATGAGCAGTTCTTC. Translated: CASSSGVRNEQFF.

The CDR3 is CASSSRQGVGETQYF. The DNA of the CDR3 is TGTGCCAGCAGCTCGAGACAGGGTGTCGGGGAGACCCAGTACTTC. The chain carries TRBV11-2 and TRBJ2-5; 7 bases are shared with TRBD1. Unmatched junction bases numbered 10, after V lost 4 bases and J lost 5 bases. The germline V gene encodes CDR1 SGHAT and CDR2 FQNNGV. The CDR3 is 15 residues long.

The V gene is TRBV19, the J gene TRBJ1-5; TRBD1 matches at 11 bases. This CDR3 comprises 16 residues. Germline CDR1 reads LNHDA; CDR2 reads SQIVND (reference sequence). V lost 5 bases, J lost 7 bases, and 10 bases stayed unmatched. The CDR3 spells CASSPRTGGASQPQHF. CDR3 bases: TGTGCCAGTAGTCCCCGGACAGGGGGCGCGAGCCAGCCCCAGCATTTT.

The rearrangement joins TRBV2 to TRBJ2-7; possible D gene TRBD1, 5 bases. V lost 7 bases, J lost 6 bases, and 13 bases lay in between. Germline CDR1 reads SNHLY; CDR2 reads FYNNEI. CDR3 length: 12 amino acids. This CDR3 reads CASKGMTVEQYF. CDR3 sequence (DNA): TGTGCCAGCAAGGGGATGACAGTCGAGCAGTACTTC.

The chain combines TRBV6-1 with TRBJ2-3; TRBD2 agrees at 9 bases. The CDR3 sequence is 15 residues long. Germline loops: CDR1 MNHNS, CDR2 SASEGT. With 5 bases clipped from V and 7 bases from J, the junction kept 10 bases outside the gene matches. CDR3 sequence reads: CASSPNSGGKYTQYF. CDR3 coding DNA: TGTGCCAGCAGTCCCAATAGCGGGGGTAAATATACGCAGTATTTT.

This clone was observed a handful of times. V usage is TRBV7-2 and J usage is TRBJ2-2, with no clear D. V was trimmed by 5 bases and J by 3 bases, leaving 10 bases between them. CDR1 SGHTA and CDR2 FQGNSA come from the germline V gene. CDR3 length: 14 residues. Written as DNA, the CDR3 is TGTGCCAGCAGCCCACGGATGGACACCGGGGAGCTGTTTTTT. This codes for CASSPRMDTGELFF.

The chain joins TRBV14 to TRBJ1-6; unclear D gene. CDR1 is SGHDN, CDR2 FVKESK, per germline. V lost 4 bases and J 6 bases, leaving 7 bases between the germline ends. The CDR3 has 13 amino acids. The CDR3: CASSRTPNSPLHF. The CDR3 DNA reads TGTGCCAGCAGCCGGACGCCTAATTCACCCCTCCACTTT.

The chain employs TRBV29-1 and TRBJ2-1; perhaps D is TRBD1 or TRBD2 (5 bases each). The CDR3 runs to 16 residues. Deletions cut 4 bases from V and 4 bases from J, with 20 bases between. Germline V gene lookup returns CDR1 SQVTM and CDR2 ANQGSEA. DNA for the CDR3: TGCAGCGTTGCGGGACGCTTAAAAAAGGGGTACAATGAGCAGTTCTTC. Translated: CSVAGRLKKGYNEQFF.

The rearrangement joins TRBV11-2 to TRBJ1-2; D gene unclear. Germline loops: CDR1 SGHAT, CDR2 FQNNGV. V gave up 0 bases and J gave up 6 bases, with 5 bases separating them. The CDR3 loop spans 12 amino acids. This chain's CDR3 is CASSLDENGYTF. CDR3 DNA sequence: TGTGCCAGCAGCTTAGATGAGAATGGCTACACCTTC.

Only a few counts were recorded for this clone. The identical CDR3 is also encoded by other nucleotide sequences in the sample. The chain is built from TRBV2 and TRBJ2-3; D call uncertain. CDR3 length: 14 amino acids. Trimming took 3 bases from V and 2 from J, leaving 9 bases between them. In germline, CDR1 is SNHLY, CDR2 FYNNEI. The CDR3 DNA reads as TGTGCCAGCAGTGAGTTCCTTGCCACAGATACGCAGTATTTT. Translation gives CASSEFLATDTQYF.

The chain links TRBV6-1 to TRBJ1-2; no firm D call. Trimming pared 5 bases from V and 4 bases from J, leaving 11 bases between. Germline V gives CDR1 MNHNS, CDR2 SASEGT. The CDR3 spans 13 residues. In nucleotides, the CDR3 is TGTGCCAGCAGTTTAGGGCGGATCTATGGCTACACCTTC. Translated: CASSLGRIYGYTF.

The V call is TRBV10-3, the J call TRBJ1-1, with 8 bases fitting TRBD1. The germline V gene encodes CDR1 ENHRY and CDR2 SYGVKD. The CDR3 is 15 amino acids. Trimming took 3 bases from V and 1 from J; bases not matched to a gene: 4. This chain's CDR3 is CAISEIDRGNTEAFF. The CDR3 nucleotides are TGTGCCATCAGTGAAATCGACAGGGGGAACACTGAAGCTTTCTTT.

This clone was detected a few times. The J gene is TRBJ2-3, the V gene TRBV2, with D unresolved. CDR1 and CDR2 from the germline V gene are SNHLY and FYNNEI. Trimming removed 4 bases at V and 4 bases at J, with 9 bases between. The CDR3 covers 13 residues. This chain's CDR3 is CASSGERADTQYF. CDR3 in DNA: TGTGCCAGCAGTGGGGAACGTGCAGATACGCAGTATTTT.

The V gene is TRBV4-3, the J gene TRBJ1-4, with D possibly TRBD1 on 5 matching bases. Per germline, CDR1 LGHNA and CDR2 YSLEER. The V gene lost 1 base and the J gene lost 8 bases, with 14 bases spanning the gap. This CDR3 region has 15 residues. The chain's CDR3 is CASSQAPGRREKLFF. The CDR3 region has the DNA TGCGCCAGCAGCCAAGCCCCAGGGAGAAGGGAAAAACTGTTTTTT.

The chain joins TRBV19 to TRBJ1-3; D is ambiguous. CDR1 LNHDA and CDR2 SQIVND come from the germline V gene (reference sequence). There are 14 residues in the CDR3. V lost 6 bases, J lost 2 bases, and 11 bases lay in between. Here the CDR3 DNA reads TGTGCCAGTAGCTTCGGGCGGACTGGAAACACCATATATTTT. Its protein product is CASSFGRTGNTIYF.